The 29 T cell receptor beta chains below come from one sample, sequenced in a study of a mutant IDH1 vaccine in newly diagnosed glioma. Described time point: week 35, safety follow-up. Vaccination comprised doses that each held 300 ug of mutant IDH1 20-mer peptide, plus topical imiquimod. Their specific antigens are unknown. Sequencing was performed with immunoSEQ multiplex PCR; in TCRdb, only in-frame clones are kept and a portion is missing. The sample records 35,000 to 45,000 clones, approximately 83% being singletons. The sample consisted of PBMCs, taken from a glioma patient whose treatment included an IDH1 peptide vaccine. These receptor sequences come from a woman between 50 and 59 years old with glioma.

The rearrangement joins TRBV4-2 to TRBJ2-7; D is unclear. This CDR3 has 14 amino acids. The ends were cut back, 4 bases at V and 1 base at J, with 11 bases in the middle. CDR1 is LGHNA and CDR2 is YNFKEQ in the germline V gene. DNA of the CDR3: TGTGCCAGCAGCCCCGAATCCCCTTCCTACGAGCAGTACTTC. Translating it yields CASSPESPSYEQYF.

This sequence joins TRBV4-2 and TRBJ1-4, with a possible D match to TRBD1 (5 bases). V was trimmed by 3 bases and J by 2 bases, leaving 13 bases between them. Germline CDR1 reads LGHNA; CDR2 reads YNFKEQ. There are 16 residues in the CDR3. The CDR3 DNA reads as TGTGCCAGCAGCCAGCCCGGGGGGTCCACTAATGAAAAACTGTTTTTT. This gives the protein CASSQPGGSTNEKLFF.

The chain combines TRBV13 with TRBJ1-1, with a possible D match to TRBD1 (6 bases). V was shortened by 0 bases and J by 11 bases, with 13 bases between the two germline ends. Germline loops: CDR1 PRHDT, CDR2 FYEKMQ (reference sequence). The length of the CDR3 is 13 residues. CDR3 residues: CASSLGRGDWAFF. As DNA, the CDR3 is TGTGCCAGCAGCTTAGGCAGGGGCGACTGGGCTTTCTTT.

V is TRBV27 and J is TRBJ2-7, with D possibly matching TRBD2 (5 bases). In germline, CDR1 is MNHEY, CDR2 SMNVEV (reference sequence). V was pared by 3 bases and J by 5 bases, with 14 bases between. The CDR3 is 14 amino acids. The CDR3 reads CASSFYGVPNEQYF. The CDR3 nucleotides read TGTGCCAGCAGTTTTTACGGGGTACCGAACGAGCAGTACTTC.

V gene TRBV6-6 combines with J gene TRBJ1-5; TRBD1 is a possible D gene (5 bases). Germline lookup yields CDR1 MNHNY and CDR2 SVGAGI (reference sequence). The CDR3 runs 16 residues. Trimming shortened V by 5 bases and J by 4 bases, and 18 bases separated the two germline ends. The CDR3 DNA reads TGTGCCAGCAGTCGACCCGGGACCGATTTTAATCAGCCCCAGCATTTT. Translation: CASSRPGTDFNQPQHF.

This clone has only one observation. This chain joins TRBV5-6 and TRBJ1-6; D not certain. Trimming removed 0 bases at V and 7 bases at J, with 5 bases between. Germline assignment: CDR1 SGHDT and CDR2 YYEEEE. This CDR3 has 13 residues. Written as DNA, the CDR3 is TGTGCCAGCAGCTTGGATCTGAATTCACCCCTCCACTTT. It specifies CASSLDLNSPLHF.

The chain employs TRBV19 and TRBJ2-1, with TRBD2 as a possible D gene (6 bases). The germline V gene encodes CDR1 LNHDA and CDR2 SQIVND (reference sequence). CDR3 length: 14 amino acids. The V end lost 1 base, the J end lost 4 bases, and 8 bases lay between the germline ends. CDR3 DNA: TGTGCCAGTAGTATAGTTGGAGGGTACAATGAGCAGTTCTTC. Protein: CASSIVGGYNEQFF.

This clone was seen a single time. The chain recombines TRBV19 with TRBJ1-3, with 8 bases fitting TRBD1. This CDR3 has 14 residues. V gave up 7 bases and J gave up 5 bases; unmatched junction bases: 7. The germline CDR1 and CDR2 sequences are LNHDA and SQIVND (reference sequence). DNA of the CDR3: TGTGCCAGTAACGGACAGGGAGGGCGAAACACCATATATTTT. It translates to CASNGQGGRNTIYF.

CDR3 nucleotides: TGTGCCAGTAGTGCGTACAGGGGGAACACTGAAGCTTTCTTT. As protein: CASSAYRGNTEAFF. The chain employs TRBV19 and TRBJ1-1; 7 bases line up with TRBD1. The CDR3 has 14 residues. The germline V gene encodes CDR1 LNHDA and CDR2 SQIVND (reference sequence). The trim removed 5 bases at V and 1 base at J, leaving 4 bases unmatched.

This sequence joins TRBV11-2 and TRBJ2-7; no definite D call. Germline V CDR1 and CDR2: SGHAT, FQNNGV. This CDR3 has 15 amino acids. V was pared by 3 bases and J by 3 bases, with 15 bases between. This CDR3 is CASSFNQDGLYEQYF. DNA for the CDR3: TGTGCCAGCAGCTTTAATCAGGACGGCCTCTACGAGCAGTACTTC.

The chain carries TRBV29-1 and TRBJ2-5; 9 bases fit TRBD2. In germline, CDR1 is SQVTM, CDR2 ANQGSEA. V was clipped by 4 bases and J by 3 bases; unmatched bases: 6. The CDR3 is 14 residues long. CDR3 region: CSVALASGEETQYF. The DNA of the CDR3 is TGCAGCGTTGCTCTGGCTAGCGGGGAAGAGACCCAGTACTTC.

Worth noting for this clone: This sample also contains other DNA sequences that code for the same CDR3. This chain links TRBV19 with TRBJ1-1; D might be TRBD1 (6 bases). The V end was cut by 4 bases, the J end by 0 bases, with 9 bases between. Per the germline V gene, CDR1 is LNHDA and CDR2 is SQIVND (reference sequence). The length of the CDR3 is 14 residues. Here the CDR3 reads CASSSWTVNTEAFF. Here the CDR3 DNA reads TGTGCCAGTAGTAGTTGGACAGTGAACACTGAAGCTTTCTTT.

V is TRBV14 and J is TRBJ1-1; the D is unclear. Germline V gives CDR1 SGHDN, CDR2 FVKESK. V was pared by 0 bases and J by 11 bases, with 10 bases between. The CDR3 consists of 12 residues. The CDR3 protein is CASSQDRVGAFF. The CDR3 region has the DNA TGTGCCAGCAGCCAAGATCGAGTAGGGGCTTTCTTT.

This chain joins TRBV10-1 and TRBJ1-2; D remains ambiguous. V gave up 5 bases and J gave up 8 bases, with 9 bases separating them. There are 11 residues in the CDR3. CDR1 and CDR2 (germline): WNHNN, SYGVQD (reference sequence). Here the CDR3 DNA reads TGCGCCAGCAGTTCCGGGAAGGGCTACACCTTC. It specifies CASSSGKGYTF.

V gene TRBV15 combines with J gene TRBJ2-1; the D is unclear. V was trimmed by 0 bases and J by 5 bases, leaving 5 bases between them. The germline CDR1 and CDR2 sequences are LNHNV and YYDKDF (reference sequence). This CDR3 has 13 amino acids. The CDR3 DNA reads as TGTGCCACCAGCAGAGACAGAGACAATGAGCAGTTCTTC. It is translated as CATSRDRDNEQFF.

This clone was seen a handful of times. This chain joins TRBV7-9 and TRBJ2-7, with D unclear. V was cut by 3 bases and J by 6 bases, with 6 bases left in between. Germline V gene lookup returns CDR1 SEHNR and CDR2 FQNEAQ (reference sequence). The CDR3 length is 11 residues. CDR3 nucleotide sequence: TGTGCCAGCAGCTTTGAGGCCGAGCAGTACTTC. Its protein product is CASSFEAEQYF.

The chain carries TRBV6-5 and TRBJ2-5; 11 nucleotides line up with TRBD1. This CDR3 comprises 15 residues. With 4 bases clipped from V and 2 bases from J, the junction kept 3 bases outside the gene matches. Germline V gene sequence: CDR1 MNHEY, CDR2 SVGAGI. CDR3 region: CASSFGTGGQETQYF. The CDR3 nucleotides read TGTGCCAGCAGTTTCGGGACAGGGGGGCAAGAGACCCAGTACTTC.

The rearrangement links TRBV4-1 to TRBJ2-2, with D possibly TRBD2 on 7 matching bases. The germline V gene has CDR1 MGHRA and CDR2 YSYEKL. The V end was cut by 3 bases, the J end by 0 bases, with 20 bases between. The CDR3 extends over 19 amino acids. CDR3 in amino acids: CASSQEGGAVTANTGELFF. For the CDR3, the DNA is TGCGCCAGCAGCCAGGAAGGGGGGGCCGTAACAGCGAACACCGGGGAGCTGTTTTTT.

This clone is a singleton in its sample. This chain joins TRBV19 and TRBJ2-3; 10 nucleotides match TRBD1. The germline gives CDR1 LNHDA, CDR2 SQIVND (reference sequence). The CDR3 totals 17 residues. With V trimmed by 4 bases and J by 2 bases, 9 bases remained unmatched. The CDR3 region has the DNA TGTGCCAGTAGTACTCTTCCCGGGACAGGGGACACAGATACGCAGTATTTT. The encoded protein is CASSTLPGTGDTDTQYF.

This clone appeared a few times. V gene TRBV7-9 combines with J gene TRBJ1-5; 7 nucleotides match TRBD1. Losses at the gene ends were 0 bases for V and 6 bases for J; bases not matched to a gene: 5. This CDR3 region has 15 residues. Germline CDR1 and CDR2: SEHNR and FQNEAQ (reference sequence). CDR3 sequence (DNA): TGTGCCAGCAGCTTAGCAGGGGGCGAGGGTCAGCCCCAGCATTTT. This codes for CASSLAGGEGQPQHF.

A remark on this clone: Other DNA sequences of this sample code for an identical CDR3. V gene TRBV6-5 combines with J gene TRBJ2-7, with a tentative D call TRBD1 (5 bases). V was cut by 6 bases and J by 0 bases, with 12 bases left in between. In germline, CDR1 is MNHEY, CDR2 SVGAGI. This CDR3 comprises 14 residues. CDR3 nucleotides: TGTGCCAGCAGCCGTAGACAGAGCTCCTACGAGCAGTACTTC. It encodes CASSRRQSSYEQYF.

The genes are TRBV19 and TRBJ1-6, with 7 positions matching TRBD1. With V trimmed by 5 bases and J by 6 bases, 4 bases remained unmatched. The CDR3 sequence is 14 residues long. CDR1 and CDR2 (germline): LNHDA, SQIVND (reference sequence). The DNA for the CDR3 is TGTGCCAGTAGTTGGGGACAGAGTAATTCACCCCTCCACTTT. Its protein product is CASSWGQSNSPLHF.

In this sample, this clone turned up once. The rearrangement links TRBV6-6 to TRBJ2-1; possible D gene TRBD2, 6 bases. CDR3 length: 14 amino acids. With 5 bases removed from V and 1 base from J, the gap between germline ends came to 9 bases. Germline V gene sequence: CDR1 MNHNY, CDR2 SVGAGI (reference sequence). The CDR3 spells CASSTGGSYNEQFF. DNA for the CDR3: TGTGCCAGCAGTACCGGGGGATCCTACAATGAGCAGTTCTTC.

The chain combines TRBV29-1 with TRBJ2-4; 10 bases map to TRBD2. The CDR3 length is 12 residues. The V segment lost 7 bases and the J segment 8 bases; nucleotides outside the gene matches: 5. Germline CDR1 SQVTM, CDR2 ANQGSEA. The CDR3 spells CSAGTSVYIQYF. The CDR3 DNA reads as TGCAGCGCCGGGACTAGCGTGTACATTCAGTACTTC.

The CDR3 reads CASSFEGGQPQHF. DNA for the CDR3: TGTGCCAGCAGTTTCGAGGGGGGTCAGCCCCAGCATTTT. The V call is TRBV6-4, the J call TRBJ1-5, with D possibly being TRBD1 (6 bases). Germline CDR1 reads MRHNA; CDR2 reads SNTAGT. CDR3 size: 13 residues. V lost 5 bases and J lost 6, with 11 bases in between.

The rearrangement uses TRBV5-4 and TRBJ2-3, with TRBD2 identical over 9 bases. The CDR3 contains 16 residues. Trimming at V came to 1 base and at J to 1 base, leaving 4 bases not matched to a gene. The germline gives CDR1 SGHNT, CDR2 YYREEE (reference sequence). The CDR3 coding sequence is TGTGCCAGCAGCTTGCAGCGGGGGGCTCGCACAGATACGCAGTATTTT. It codes for CASSLQRGARTDTQYF.

V and J are TRBV6-1 and TRBJ1-3; perhaps TRBD1 as D (6 bases). The CDR3 totals 15 residues. The germline V gene encodes CDR1 MNHNS and CDR2 SASEGT. The ends were cut back, 8 bases at V and 0 bases at J, with 14 bases in the middle. The CDR3 DNA reads as TGTGCCAGCCGGGACACGATATCCTCTGGAAACACCATATATTTT. Translating it yields CASRDTISSGNTIYF.

The genes are TRBV5-5 and TRBJ2-2; D possibly matches TRBD1 or TRBD2 (5 bases each). In germline, CDR1 is SGHKS, CDR2 YYEKEE (reference sequence). This CDR3 comprises 17 residues. V was trimmed by 0 bases and J by 1 base, leaving 13 bases between them. The CDR3 region has the DNA TGTGCCAGCAGCTTGGGGGGGAGTCTTTTGAACACCGGGGAGCTGTTTTTT. This sequence encodes CASSLGGSLLNTGELFF.

This clone was seen once. The chain recombines TRBV2 with TRBJ2-2; D may match TRBD1 or TRBD2 (5 bases each). The CDR3 consists of 15 residues. The V gene's germline CDR1 is SNHLY and CDR2 FYNNEI. Trimming stripped 2 bases from V and 8 bases from J, with 15 bases between. This CDR3 is CASSETLGVGGELFF. CDR3 in DNA: TGTGCCAGCAGTGAAACACTGGGGGTTGGTGGGGAGCTGTTTTTT.